The 10 T cell receptor beta chains given below trace back to one sample, sequenced in a study of shared clonotypes between healthy human individuals. TCRdb's copy holds only in-frame clones and misses some; the assay was immunoSEQ multiplex PCR. This sample has about 590,000 clones, with nearly 97% found just once. CD45RO-negative, CCR7-selected cells formed the naive CD8 fraction, which excluded terminally differentiated effector memory CD45RA+ cells. Source material: naive CD8+ T cells sorted from blood. These receptors all stem from a woman between 25 and 40 years old in good health.

This chain links TRBV9 with TRBJ2-1; 11 bases line up with TRBD2. The CDR3 sequence is 18 residues long. The germline CDR1 and CDR2 sequences are SGDLS and YYNGEE. V shed 4 bases and J 3 bases; nucleotides not matched to a gene: 12. CDR3: CASSPREVLAGVYNEQFF. CDR3 in DNA: TGTGCCAGCAGCCCTCGAGAGGTACTAGCGGGAGTCTACAATGAGCAGTTCTTC.

The chain is built from TRBV6-5 and TRBJ2-7; 10 bases fit TRBD2. This CDR3 is 16 amino acids long. The trim removed 0 bases at V and 7 bases at J, leaving 9 bases unmatched. Germline V lookup: CDR1 MNHEY, CDR2 SVGAGI. CDR3 residues: CASSYSGILAGREQYF. The CDR3 nucleotides read TGTGCCAGCAGTTACTCGGGAATACTAGCGGGAAGGGAGCAGTACTTC.

The rearrangement links TRBV7-9 to TRBJ2-3; D is uncertain. Trimming took 1 base from V and 2 from J, leaving 7 bases between them. Germline CDR1 reads SEHNR; CDR2 reads FQNEAQ (reference sequence). This CDR3 has 14 residues. CDR3 sequence: CASSLGGNTDTQYF. DNA for the CDR3: TGTGCCAGCAGCTTAGGGGGAAACACAGATACGCAGTATTTT.

Concerning this clone: Other DNA variants within this sample encode the same CDR3. The chain has TRBV5-6 and TRBJ2-7; D is unresolved. The V and J ends lost 1 base and 1 base respectively, with 3 bases between them. This CDR3 region has 12 residues. CDR1 is SGHDT and CDR2 is YYEEEE in the germline V gene. The CDR3 nucleotides are TGTGCCAGCAGCTTGAGTTCCTACGAGCAGTACTTC. Amino acid sequence: CASSLSSYEQYF.

The chain links TRBV28 to TRBJ2-1, with TRBD2 matching 13 bases. Germline V gives CDR1 MDHEN, CDR2 SYDVKM. The CDR3 sequence is 16 residues long. J was trimmed by 10 bases and V by 6 bases; bases with no gene match: 12. CDR3 coding DNA: TGTGCCAGCAGCCATACTAGCGGGAGGGGTCTTTTAGAGCAGTTCTTC. Its translation: CASSHTSGRGLLEQFF.

J is TRBJ2-1 and V is TRBV27; D might be TRBD2 (6 bases). Between the trimmed V and J ends, which lost 7 bases and 2 bases, there was a span of 18 bases. Germline V gene data show CDR1 as MNHEY and CDR2 as SMNVEV (reference sequence). CDR3 length equals 16 residues. This CDR3 is CASNRVSEGPYNEQFF. The CDR3 DNA reads TGTGCCAGCAATCGTGTCTCGGAGGGTCCCTACAATGAGCAGTTCTTC.

The chain is built from TRBV27 and TRBJ2-1; 8 nucleotides line up with TRBD1. CDR1 and CDR2 from the germline V gene are MNHEY and SMNVEV (reference sequence). CDR3 length equals 16 residues. V dropped 4 bases and J dropped 2; count of bases not matched to a gene: 7. CDR3 in amino acids: CASSSGTGYPYNEQFF. CDR3 bases: TGTGCCAGCAGTTCCGGGACAGGTTACCCCTACAATGAGCAGTTCTTC.

This rearrangement joins TRBV27 to TRBJ2-1; D is unclear. The CDR3 has 16 residues. The V end lost 0 bases, the J end lost 6 bases, and 15 bases lay between the germline ends. Germline CDR1 MNHEY, CDR2 SMNVEV (reference sequence). The CDR3 region has the DNA TGTGCCAGCAGTTTATCCGCAAAGACAACGTCCAATGAGCAGTTCTTC. Protein sequence: CASSLSAKTTSNEQFF.

The chain uses TRBV11-2 and TRBJ2-1, with 8 bases identical to TRBD1. The germline V gene has CDR1 SGHAT and CDR2 FQNNGV. This CDR3 has 15 amino acids. V dropped 5 bases and J dropped 0; count of bases not matched to a gene: 3. The CDR3 DNA is TGTGCCAGCAGCATGACAGGGGTCTCCTACAATGAGCAGTTCTTC. This translates into CASSMTGVSYNEQFF. Filled out from reference TRBV11-2 and TRBJ2-1, the complete variable domain reads EAGVAQSPRYKIIEKRQSVAFWCNPISGHATLYWYQQILGQGPKLLIQFQNNGVVDDSQLPKDRFSAERLKGVDSTLKIQPAKLEDSAVYLCASSMTGVSYNEQFFGPGTRLTVL.

The gene calls are TRBV7-3 and TRBJ2-1, with 8 bases that match TRBD2. The CDR3 consists of 16 residues. V trimming: 10 bases; J trimming: 3 bases; junction bases outside the gene matches: 14. The germline V gene has CDR1 SGHTA and CDR2 FQGTGA. Here the CDR3 DNA reads TGTGCCACGAGCACGTCCAGCGGGAGCCGCTACAATGAGCAGTTCTTC. Residues: CATSTSSGSRYNEQFF.